The 12 T cell receptor beta chains listed next were all sequenced from one sample in a study of cytomegalovirus exposure and HLA in healthy donors. The PCR was carried out with 60 Vbeta primers and 13 Jbeta primers. Clones were read by immunoSEQ multiplex PCR, and TCRdb kept only the in-frame ones, dropping some. The sample records roughly 99,000 clones, 70% to 85% being singletons. Sample: PBMCs. The source of these receptors is a male donor in good health and CMV-seronegative.

The rearrangement joins TRBV11-3 to TRBJ2-7, with D perhaps TRBD1 (5 bases). The germline V gene encodes CDR1 SGHNT and CDR2 YENEEA. The CDR3 runs to 13 residues. V was cut by 4 bases and J by 4 bases, with 11 bases left in between. The CDR3 nucleotides read TGTGCCAGCAGCTCAAAAGGGGTGTACGAGCAGTACTTC. Translated: CASSSKGVYEQYF.

This chain connects TRBV7-9 to TRBJ1-2; TRBD1 agrees at 8 bases. This CDR3 spans 16 amino acids. Germline CDR1 reads SEHNR; CDR2 reads FQNEAQ (reference sequence). Trimming cost V 5 bases and J 8 bases; bases outside gene matches: 16. DNA for the CDR3: TGTGCCAGCAGCCAATTCCCGACAGGGGAAAACAGCGGCTACACCTTC. Translated, it gives CASSQFPTGENSGYTF.

The rearrangement uses TRBV18 and TRBJ2-5; D call uncertain. Trimming removed 2 bases from V and 2 bases from J, with 6 bases in between. The CDR3 contains 13 residues. From germline, CDR1 is KGHSH and CDR2 LQKENI. CDR3 sequence (DNA): TGTGCCAGCTCACCATATGTGCAAGAGACCCAGTACTTC. Encoded protein: CASSPYVQETQYF.

The gene calls are TRBV30 and TRBJ2-7; 8 bases match TRBD1. Germline-derived CDR1 and CDR2 are GTSNPN and SVGIG (reference sequence). Trimming removed 1 base from V and 5 bases from J; junction bases left unmatched: 7. The CDR3 contains 14 residues. The CDR3 bases are TGTGCCTGGAGTGCAGGGGGCATGGCGGACGAGCAGTACTTC. As protein: CAWSAGGMADEQYF. Full variable domain (remainder filled in from reference TRBV30 and TRBJ2-7): SQTIHQWPATLVQPVGSPLSLECTVEGTSNPNLYWYRQAAGRGLQLLFYSVGIGQISSEVPQNLSASRPQDRQFILSSKKLLLSDSGFYLCAWSAGGMADEQYFGPGTRLTVT.

The chain recombines TRBV6-1 with TRBJ2-6, with 8 nucleotides matching TRBD1. V trimming: 6 bases; J trimming: 2 bases; junction bases outside the gene matches: 0. This CDR3 has 14 amino acids. Germline-derived CDR1 and CDR2 are MNHNS and SASEGT. The CDR3 is CASRQGAGANVLTF. The CDR3 coding sequence is TGTGCCAGCAGACAGGGGGCTGGGGCCAACGTCCTGACTTTC.

This clone was found a few times. V is TRBV6-6 and J is TRBJ2-7; D not resolved. Germline CDR1 MNHNY, CDR2 SVGAGI (reference sequence). V was trimmed by 5 bases and J by 6 bases, leaving 11 bases between them. This CDR3 has 12 amino acids. The CDR3 DNA is TGTGCCAGCAGTGCCAGGTTGGGCGAGCAGTACTTC. Translating it yields CASSARLGEQYF.

V is TRBV28 and J is TRBJ1-4; 8 nucleotides line up with TRBD1. CDR1 MDHEN and CDR2 SYDVKM come from the germline V gene. The trim removed 6 bases at V and 5 bases at J, leaving 5 bases unmatched. The CDR3 has 14 amino acids. CDR3 DNA: TGTGCCAGCAGCGGAACAGGGGGGAATGAAAAACTGTTTTTT. Protein product: CASSGTGGNEKLFF.

V and J are TRBV6-1 and TRBJ2-5; 7 bases map to TRBD1. Trimming took 6 bases from V and 4 from J; bases not matched to a gene: 8. Germline CDR1 MNHNS, CDR2 SASEGT. The CDR3 is 14 residues long. CDR3 in DNA: TGTGCCAGCAGCGTGACAGGGTTGCGAGAGACCCAGTACTTC. Encoded protein: CASSVTGLRETQYF.

This sequence joins TRBV7-7 and TRBJ2-1, with 12 positions matching TRBD2. CDR1 is SSHAT, CDR2 FNYEAQ, per germline (reference sequence). The ends lost 5 bases at V and 9 bases at J; junction bases unmatched: 5. This CDR3 is 14 amino acids long. The CDR3 region has the DNA TGTGCCAGCAGCCCCGGGACTAGCGGGCTTGAGCAGTTCTTC. It specifies CASSPGTSGLEQFF.

V is TRBV7-6 and J is TRBJ2-1; 11 bases are shared with TRBD2. Per germline, CDR1 SGHVS and CDR2 FNYEAQ. J gave up 7 bases and V 3 bases, and 5 bases lay outside the gene matches. The CDR3 has 15 amino acids. This CDR3 is CASSFLAGGKNEQFF. The DNA for the CDR3 is TGTGCCAGCAGCTTCCTAGCGGGAGGTAAAAATGAGCAGTTCTTC. Combining the CDR3 with reference TRBV7-6 and TRBJ2-1 gives the whole variable domain GAGVSQSPRYKVTKRGQDVALRCDPISGHVSLYWYRQALGQGPEFLTYFNYEAQQDKSGLPNDRFSAERPEGSISTLTIQRTEQRDSAMYRCASSFLAGGKNEQFFGPGTRLTVL.

This clone was detected a few times. The chain employs TRBV11-2 and TRBJ2-4, with 12 positions matching TRBD1. Germline trimming cut 4 bases from V and 2 bases from J; bases unmatched to any gene: 12. Looked up from germline, CDR1 is SGHAT and CDR2 is FQNNGV. CDR3 length equals 19 residues. CDR3 amino acids: CASSSRGDRGPASKNIQYF. The CDR3 DNA reads as TGTGCCAGCAGCTCGCGGGGGGACAGGGGGCCGGCGTCCAAAAACATTCAGTACTTC.

This sequence joins TRBV7-7 and TRBJ2-1, with 7 bases matching TRBD2. The CDR3 is made up of 13 amino acids. With V trimmed by 5 bases and J by 6 bases, 4 bases remained unmatched. CDR1 is SSHAT, CDR2 FNYEAQ, per germline (reference sequence). CDR3 coding DNA: TGTGCCAGCAGCCCCTGGACTAGCAATGAGCAGTTCTTC. Translated: CASSPWTSNEQFF.